This section outlines one TCR beta chain sequence together with its context. What it binds is unknown. Stated treatment: about 20 received Ad26.COV2.S at low or high dose, single or two shots; 5 received placebo; per-sample allocation not given. Samples analyzed were those drawn on day 63 after the first vaccine or placebo injection. Data came from immunoSEQ multiplex PCR; TCRdb stores just in-frame clones and leaves some out. The sample contains 300,000 to 350,000 clones, 90% of which appear only once. The sample comes from a study of Ad26.COV2.S vaccination and SARS-CoV-2 variants. Study context: Donor joined the COV1001 Ad26.COV2.S trial arm. Into the muscle, Ad26.COV2.S was dosed once or twice, 56 days apart. General study results and limits: Total T cell responses, in the TCR breadth and depth analyses, may have been underestimated. It was vaccine recipients, not placebo recipients, who had the higher spike-specific TCR breadth.

CDR3 length: 12 amino acids. V gave up 4 bases and J gave up 2 bases, with 5 bases separating them. The TCR was taken from a person aged 18 to 59 who received the Ad26.COV2.S COVID-19 vaccine or a placebo. This chain joins TRBV12-3 or TRBV12-4 and TRBJ1-1; D gene ambiguous. Sequenced material: peripheral blood, taken in a trial of Ad26.COV2.S vaccine versus placebo. As DNA, the CDR3 is TGTGCCAGCAGTTGGAAAAACACTGAAGCTTTCTTT. It translates to CASSWKNTEAFF.